This is a list of T cell receptor beta chains from one sample in a study of beta chain features in type 1 diabetes. Sequencing was performed with immunoSEQ multiplex PCR; in TCRdb, only in-frame clones are kept and a portion is missing. The repertoire includes more than 300,000 clones, roughly 12% of them detected once, and around 0.01% sits in the top ten. Source material: naive CD4+ T cells from blood. These receptors were obtained from a woman aged 18 to 35 with type 1 diabetes. Each CDR3 is given with its conserved first and last residue. Rows give clone size only sometimes, using once, few, many, or a class for an expanded clone.

CDR3 length: 15; V gene: TRBV6-5; clone size: few; CDR3 protein: CASRDASGSKNEQFF
CDR3 length: 16; V gene: TRBV7-3; clone size: NA; CDR3 protein: CASSPTRDTKGLQQFF
CDR3 length: 17; V gene: TRBV7-9; clone size: NA; CDR3 protein: CASSLGGGAGGIHEQYF
CDR3 length: 13; V gene: TRBV10-3; clone size: few; CDR3 protein: CAISVAGDETQYF
CDR3 length: 16; V gene: TRBV5-8; clone size: few; CDR3 protein: CASSLLSRTGTHEQYF
CDR3 length: 14; V gene: TRBV19; clone size: few; CDR3 protein: CASSIVLAPNEQFF
CDR3 length: 15; V gene: TRBV11-2; clone size: few; CDR3 protein: CASSLAGTSSVEQFF
CDR3 length: 11; V gene: TRBV6-5; clone size: few; CDR3 protein: CASSSGDIQYF
CDR3 length: 15; V gene: TRBV28; clone size: few; CDR3 protein: CASSLIAGVTYEQYF
CDR3 length: 18; V gene: TRBV11-2; clone size: NA; CDR3 protein: CASSPRDRGGSGANVLTF
CDR3 length: 12; V gene: TRBV6-5; clone size: few; CDR3 protein: CASSDRDISYTF
CDR3 length: 15; V gene: TRBV27; clone size: NA; CDR3 protein: CASSWGTGGLQALHF
CDR3 length: 15; V gene: TRBV5-1; clone size: NA; CDR3 protein: CASSQTGGSNQPQHF
CDR3 length: 16; V gene: TRBV28; clone size: few; CDR3 protein: CASSPTGGASKRAQYF
CDR3 length: 15; V gene: TRBV11-1; clone size: few; CDR3 protein: CASSLDGSMSDTQYF
CDR3 length: 17; V gene: TRBV29-1; clone size: few; CDR3 protein: CSVEAGTGGLPNYEQYF
CDR3 length: 17; V gene: TRBV7-9; clone size: few; CDR3 protein: CASSLDFSSWSTGELFF
CDR3 length: 15; V gene: TRBV7-9; clone size: few; CDR3 protein: CASSAQGGVYNEQFF
CDR3 length: 12; V gene: TRBV30; clone size: NA; CDR3 protein: CACNPGGYGYTF
CDR3 length: 12; V gene: TRBV6-5; clone size: few; CDR3 protein: CASRSDSEKLFF
CDR3 length: 15; V gene: TRBV9; clone size: few; CDR3 protein: CASSAGTGEGETQYF
CDR3 length: 16; V gene: TRBV9; clone size: NA; CDR3 protein: CASSVEGSGIGNEQFF
CDR3 length: 14; V gene: TRBV2; clone size: NA; CDR3 protein: CASSVDRGGQPQHF
CDR3 length: 16; V gene: TRBV4-1; clone size: few; CDR3 protein: CASSQEPPSGRSEQYF
CDR3 length: 16; V gene: TRBV25-1; clone size: NA; CDR3 protein: CASSDLAGGNTGELFF
CDR3 length: 14; V gene: TRBV5-1; clone size: few; CDR3 protein: CASSSGQGASEAFF
CDR3 length: 15; V gene: TRBV5-8; clone size: few; CDR3 protein: CASSLRSAVYNEQFF
CDR3 length: 13; V gene: TRBV25-1; clone size: NA; CDR3 protein: CASSDAVVEEQYF
CDR3 length: 13; V gene: TRBV14; clone size: few; CDR3 protein: CASSQVGGSNHGF
CDR3 length: 13; V gene: TRBV28; clone size: NA; CDR3 protein: CASSGDFYNEQFF
CDR3 length: 13; V gene: TRBV30; clone size: few; CDR3 protein: CAWSGTSGNEQFF
CDR3 length: 11; V gene: TRBV12-5; clone size: NA; CDR3 protein: CARQDGAEAFF
CDR3 length: 18; V gene: TRBV1; clone size: once; CDR3 protein: CTSSQDSLCPRQAYGYTF
CDR3 length: 16; V gene: TRBV13; clone size: NA; CDR3 protein: CASSTPQGLSYNEQFF
CDR3 length: 16; V gene: TRBV19; clone size: few; CDR3 protein: CASSTTGALMNTEAFF
CDR3 length: 14; V gene: TRBV14; clone size: few; CDR3 protein: CASSQLQVNSPLHF
CDR3 length: 16; V gene: TRBV29-1; clone size: NA; CDR3 protein: CSVTRLAGKNPSEQYF
CDR3 length: 17; V gene: TRBV23-1; clone size: few; CDR3 protein: CATLKYESGKYQETQYF
CDR3 length: 17; V gene: TRBV5-1; clone size: few; CDR3 protein: CASSRWNLGTAAYEQYF
CDR3 length: 14; V gene: TRBV2; clone size: NA; CDR3 protein: CASSERGIVSPLHF
CDR3 length: 15; V gene: TRBV6-5; clone size: few; CDR3 protein: CASSYSSGGYTEAFF
CDR3 length: 13; V gene: TRBV18; clone size: few; CDR3 protein: CASSRQANTEAFF
CDR3 length: 16; V gene: TRBV27; clone size: NA; CDR3 protein: CASSTSDRADPYGYTF
CDR3 length: 16; V gene: TRBV5-1; clone size: few; CDR3 protein: CASRPGTGPINYGYTF
CDR3 length: 14; V gene: TRBV7-2; clone size: few; CDR3 protein: CASSPGLAERLEFF
CDR3 length: 14; V gene: TRBV6-5; clone size: NA; CDR3 protein: CASSYSIGGNEQFF
CDR3 length: 17; V gene: TRBV7-2; clone size: few; CDR3 protein: CASSSRPGEVMGGIQYF
CDR3 length: 13; V gene: TRBV9; clone size: NA; CDR3 protein: CASSATGGTEAFF
CDR3 length: 15; V gene: TRBV14; clone size: NA; CDR3 protein: CASSRAGTGYSPLHF